This TCR beta chain is drawn from a study of blood T cell repertoires in COVID-19. At the level of the study: The United States, Italy and Spain were the sources of the acute and convalescent COVID-19 samples. Sample material is recorded as cDNA or gDNA derived from T cells, B-cell-depleted T cells, or PBMCs.

Authors' analysis steps: Nucleated cell number was recorded as an estimate derived from reference gene primer amplification. Data came from immunoSEQ multiplex PCR; TCRdb stores just in-frame clones and leaves some out. The V and J calls and the clone size are those of that table, but D and trimming were determined from the DNA. The table lists 200,000 to 300,000 clones, 70% to 80% of them singletons, with around 3.4% in the top ten. Trimming shortened V by 0 bases and J by 5 bases, and 8 bases separated the two germline ends. This CDR3 is 13 amino acids long. The germline CDR1 and CDR2 sequences are SGHRS and YFSETQ.

The receptor was derived from a woman of 80 years or more with acute or convalescent COVID-19. Input material: peripheral blood. The chain links TRBV5-1 to TRBJ2-5; D perhaps matches TRBD1 (6 bases). CDR3 nucleotides: TGCGCCAGCAGCTTGGGGACAGCGGAGACCCAGTACTTC. Its translation is CASSLGTAETQYF.